This section outlines one T cell receptor (beta chain) sequence together with its context. Antigen specificity is unknown. The CDR3 runs to 16 residues. Germline trimming cut 2 bases from V and 4 bases from J; bases unmatched to any gene: 12. Germline assignment: CDR1 DFQATT and CDR2 SNEGSKA (reference sequence). The Oncomine TCR Beta short-read assay sequenced DNA from cultured CD4+ T cells. Via MiXCR, TCRdb re-called the PCR reads, giving one row per CDR3 protein. Of some 26,000 distinct CDR3 sequences detected, about 50% appear once; the ten largest clones hold roughly 30%. The treatment denotes: approximately 9-day PBMC culture with coronavirus spike peptide pools or control peptides (ViraFEST assay). Culture of about 1.8 million PBMCs per well took place with roughly 10 IU/ml IL-2 and 10 ug/ml peptide pools. The sample originates from a study of vaccination and CD4 T cells after COVID-19. Study as a whole: The makeup of the convalescents was six males and four females, two of them Hispanic. Overlapping spike peptides from SARS-CoV-2, HCoV-NL63, HCoV-OC43 and HCoV-229E served to stimulate the cells. For control cultures, the treatment was a CEFX pool, an HIV-1 Nef pool, or no peptide.

The sample consisted of CD4+ T cells from blood, cultured in vitro, taken before SARS-CoV-2 vaccination. The origin of this receptor is a human donor who received a COVID-19 vaccine. The chain recombines TRBV20-1 with TRBJ1-2, with 8 bases matching TRBD1. The CDR3 DNA is TGCAGTGCTAGAAGCTCGTTGTCAGGGGGCACCTATGGCTACACCTTC. Its translation: CSARSSLSGGTYGYTF.